Described below is a single T cell receptor beta chain sequence and its context. Its antigen is not identified. Germline V gene data show CDR1 as MDHEN and CDR2 as SYDVKM. V gave up 4 bases and J gave up 8 bases, with 11 bases separating them. The CDR3 has 12 residues. This sample is part of a study of cytomegalovirus exposure and HLA in healthy donors. Regarding the study as a whole: An observed cluster of highly shared sequence variants was recorded as a likely sequencing artifact. The authors assumed roughly uniform sequencing depth across donors for presence/absence analyses. Being productive about 87% or about 30% of the time was typical of most TCR beta V segments in an earlier analysis. Both high specificity and high sensitivity reportedly marked the classifier's diagnosis of cytomegalovirus status.

PCR amplification relied on 60 Vbeta primers (plus 13 Jbeta primers). Generated by immunoSEQ multiplex PCR, the TCRdb table keeps only in-frame clones and is missing some. The repertoire holds about 200,000 clones, with about two thirds as singletons. Input material: PBMCs. This clonotype was sampled from a man between 35 and 55 years old in good health and CMV-seropositive. The genes are TRBV28 and TRBJ1-2; D uncertain. The CDR3 nucleotides are TGTGCCAGCAGTTCAAGGACGGGGGGCTACACCTTC. It is translated as CASSSRTGGYTF.